This TCR beta chain was observed in a study of shared clonotypes between healthy human individuals. Overall study results and limits: Several donors shared approximately 5% of their naive CD4 clonotypes. Non-shared clonotypes displayed generation probabilities falling below those of clonotypes present in all four donors.

V gave up 6 bases and J gave up 7 bases, with 18 bases separating them. Germline V gene data show CDR1 as SEHNR and CDR2 as FQNEAQ (reference sequence). The CDR3 has 15 residues. Of note for this clone: Its target is unknown.

The assay was immunoSEQ multiplex PCR, and TCRdb's table has in-frame clones only and misses some. The sample holds some 1 million clones, around 76% seen once. Donors were Caucasian adults residing in Nashville, Tennessee, USA. A split of CD4+ cells into CD45RA+ naive and CD45RA-negative memory subsets was performed. The TCR sequence derives from a man younger than 35 in good health. This chain uses TRBV7-9 with TRBJ1-4; D is unresolved. Sequences were obtained from memory CD4+ T cells sorted from blood. Subset specified: CD45RA-negative fraction. Written as DNA, the CDR3 is TGTGCCAGCAGGGTTATGGACCCCGGAGGTGAAAAACTGTTTTTT. Translated, it gives CASRVMDPGGEKLFF.